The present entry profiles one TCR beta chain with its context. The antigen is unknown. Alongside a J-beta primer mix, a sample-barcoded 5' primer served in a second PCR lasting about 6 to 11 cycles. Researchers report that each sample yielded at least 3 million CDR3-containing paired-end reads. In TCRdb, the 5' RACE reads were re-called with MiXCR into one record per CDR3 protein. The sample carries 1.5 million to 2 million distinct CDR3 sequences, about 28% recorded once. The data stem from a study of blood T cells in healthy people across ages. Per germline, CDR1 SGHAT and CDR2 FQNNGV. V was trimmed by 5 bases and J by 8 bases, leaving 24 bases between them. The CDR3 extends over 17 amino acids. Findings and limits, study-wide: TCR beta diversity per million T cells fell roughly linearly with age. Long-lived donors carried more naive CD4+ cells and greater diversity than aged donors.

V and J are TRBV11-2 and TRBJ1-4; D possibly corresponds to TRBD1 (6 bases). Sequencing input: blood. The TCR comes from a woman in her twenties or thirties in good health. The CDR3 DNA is TGTGCCAGCAGCAACATTGGACAGATCGGGAATAAAGAAAAACTGTTTTTT. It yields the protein CASSNIGQIGNKEKLFF.